The 7 T cell receptor beta chains listed next were all sequenced from one sample in a study of vaccination and CD4 T cells after COVID-19. These TCRs' antigens remain unknown. Regarding time point: late sampling 161 to 241 days after vaccination in a few convalescent patients. Treatment reported: roughly ten-day PBMC culture with coronavirus spike peptide pools or control peptides (ViraFEST assay). CD4+ T cells that had been cultured provided DNA sequenced with the Oncomine TCR Beta short-read assay. TCRdb recomputed calls from the PCR reads with MiXCR, one row per CDR3 protein. The data contain approximately 24,000 distinct CDR3 sequences, over 25% of them seen just once; the ten biggest clones take up less than 9%. The sequences come from CD4+ T cells from blood, cultured in vitro, collected about 7 months after SARS-CoV-2 vaccination. The source is a human donor who had recovered from COVID-19.

This chain joins TRBV18 and TRBJ1-2; tentative D call: TRBD1 (5 bases). This CDR3 region has 15 residues. Germline V lookup: CDR1 KGHSH, CDR2 LQKENI. V was trimmed by 3 bases and J by 0 bases, leaving 11 bases between them. CDR3 region: CASSPGRAPNYGYTF. The DNA of the CDR3 is TGTGCCAGCTCACCCGGCAGGGCCCCTAACTATGGCTACACCTTC.

This clonotype came up a few times. The chain joins TRBV7-9 to TRBJ2-3; a possible D gene is TRBD1 (5 bases). The germline V gene has CDR1 SEHNR and CDR2 FQNEAQ (reference sequence). Trimming took off 4 bases at V and 4 bases at J, with 9 bases between the two ends. CDR3 length: 13 amino acids. The CDR3 region is CASSSQQADTQYF. Written as DNA, the CDR3 is TGTGCCAGCAGCTCGCAACAGGCAGATACGCAGTATTTT.

The chain combines TRBV6-1 with TRBJ1-2, with D possibly being TRBD1 (5 bases). The germline V gene encodes CDR1 MNHNS and CDR2 SASEGT. The CDR3 is made up of 11 amino acids. V lost 8 bases and J 3 bases, leaving 7 bases between the germline ends. Here the CDR3 DNA reads TGTGCCAGCGGCAGGGACTATGGCTACACCTTC. Translation gives CASGRDYGYTF.

This clonotype was found a few times. The chain carries TRBV20-1 and TRBJ1-1, with 9 positions matching TRBD1. CDR1 and CDR2 from the germline V gene are DFQATT and SNEGSKA (reference sequence). The CDR3 has 18 amino acids. The trim removed 2 bases at V and 0 bases at J, leaving 13 bases unmatched. CDR3 DNA sequence: TGCAGTGCTAGACCCGCGGACAGGGGAGGGGGCTTGAACACTGAAGCTTTCTTT. Translated: CSARPADRGGGLNTEAFF.

This clonotype was detected only a few times. The chain couples TRBV28 to TRBJ1-5, with D possibly matching TRBD1 (5 bases). CDR3 length: 14 residues. Germline V CDR1 and CDR2: MDHEN, SYDVKM. The V and J ends lost 5 bases and 5 bases respectively, with 13 bases between them. This CDR3 reads CASSPGGNDQPQHF. CDR3 in DNA: TGTGCCAGCAGTCCGGGGGGGAATGATCAGCCCCAGCATTTT.

The V and J genes are TRBV19 and TRBJ1-2; no clear D gene. The CDR3 is 14 residues long. Germline V gene data show CDR1 as LNHDA and CDR2 as SQIVND (reference sequence). Trimming cost V 5 bases and J 2 bases, with 12 bases left between them. CDR3 nucleotide sequence: TGTGCCAGTAGTCCCGACCGGATGAACTATGGCTACACCTTC. Protein product: CASSPDRMNYGYTF.

V gene TRBV12-3 or TRBV12-4 combines with J gene TRBJ1-5; D perhaps matches TRBD1 (5 bases). The V and J ends lost 4 bases and 9 bases respectively, with 19 bases between them. The CDR3 contains 15 residues. This CDR3 is CASSSGDGNQGPQHF. The DNA of the CDR3 is TGTGCCAGCAGTTCGGGGGACGGCAACCAGGGGCCCCAGCATTTT.